This note documents a single TCR beta chain sequence. The sample comes from a study of T cell changes during pregnancy in multiple sclerosis. This CDR3 contains 13 residues. Deletions cut 7 bases from V and 1 base from J, with 8 bases between. In germline, CDR1 is SNHLY, CDR2 FYNNEI. Repertoires were generated with immunoSEQ multiplex PCR, while TCRdb's copy carries only in-frame clones and drops some. The sample carries around 70,000 clones, about 90% recorded once. The sequence came from a female donor with multiple sclerosis, enrolled in a pregnancy study. J is TRBJ2-4 and V is TRBV2; possibly TRBD1 for D (5 bases). Sample: peripheral blood, taken after pregnancy. DNA for the CDR3: TGTGCCAGCATCAGGGTGGCCAAAAACATTCAGTACTTC. This gives the protein CASIRVAKNIQYF.